This TCR beta chain derives from a study of cytomegalovirus exposure and HLA in healthy donors. Background on the study: Earlier, 110 million or so unique TCR beta sequences were recovered from roughly 170 million T cells by an analysis.

Worth noting for this clone: Its target is not known.

Study conclusions and caveats: The authors listed some 160 TCR beta chains as cytomegalovirus-associated. Presence/absence analyses assumed roughly uniform sequencing depth across donors. Earlier results showed most TCR beta V segments being productive about 90% or about 30% of the time.

This CDR3 region has 15 residues. V lost 5 bases, J lost 0 bases, and 12 bases lay in between. Germline CDR1 LGHNA, CDR2 YNFKEQ. PCR employed 60 Vbeta and 13 Jbeta primers. Some clones are missing from TCRdb's copy, which holds only in-frame ones; the method was immunoSEQ multiplex PCR. The sample lists around 130,000 clones, less than 75% occurring once. V gene TRBV4-2 combines with J gene TRBJ2-3; D not resolved. This TCR came from a woman aged 40 to 50 in good health and CMV-seropositive. Sequences were obtained from PBMCs. CDR3 coding DNA: TGTGCCAGCAGCTTGGGTCGAGCGAGCACAGATACGCAGTATTTT. It is translated as CASSLGRASTDTQYF.